These 22 T cell receptor beta chains share one sample of origin, sequenced in a study (dated by TCRdb to the mid-2010s). Receptor libraries were prepared by 5' RACE. Data came from an Illumina MiSeq. Through fastp at Q25 and MiXCR, TCRdb rebuilt clones from the public reads, retaining in-frame beta chains. All rows with the same CDR3 protein become a single entry with the most common DNA and genes. This sample holds roughly 52,000 distinct CDR3 sequences; over 15% were observed only once. The ten biggest clones cover approximately 2.5% of the sample. Sequencing input: naive CD4+ T cells sorted from blood. Interpreted using the paper, the cell subset or site label stands for: naive CD4+ T cells, CD4+CD45RA+CD25-. The receptors stem from a female donor with breast cancer.

The J gene is TRBJ1-1, the V gene TRBV7-2; no definite D call. With 0 bases removed from V and 5 bases from J, the gap between germline ends came to 13 bases. Germline CDR1 is SGHTA and CDR2 is FQGNSA. The CDR3 has 15 residues. CDR3 loop: CASSLATALGTEAFF. CDR3 DNA sequence: TGTGCCAGCAGCTTAGCCACAGCACTCGGGACTGAAGCTTTCTTT.

J is TRBJ2-3 and V is TRBV9; D is ambiguous. Germline CDR1 reads SGDLS; CDR2 reads YYNGEE. Trimming took 4 bases from V and 6 from J, leaving 15 bases between them. This CDR3 has 14 amino acids. CDR3 region: CASSLRRTGDTQYF. The CDR3 region has the DNA TGTGCCAGCAGCCTCCGACGAACCGGGGATACGCAGTATTTT.

This clonotype came up many times. This chain uses TRBV7-2 with TRBJ1-1; D call uncertain. V lost 4 bases to trimming and J lost 4 bases, with 10 bases between them. The CDR3 runs 13 residues. The germline CDR1 and CDR2 sequences are SGHTA and FQGNSA. Written as DNA, the CDR3 is TGTGCCAGCAGCTCCCAGGAGGGCACTGAAGCTTTCTTT. Amino acids: CASSSQEGTEAFF. The whole variable domain, filled in from reference TRBV7-2 and TRBJ1-1, reads GAGVSQSPSNKVTEKGKDVELRCDPISGHTALYWYRQSLGQGLEFLIYFQGNSAPDKSGLPSDRFSAERTGGSVSTLTIQRTQQEDSAVYLCASSSQEGTEAFFGQGTRLTVV.

The sample holds many counts of this clonotype. J is TRBJ1-1 and V is TRBV6-2 or TRBV6-3; D is perhaps TRBD1 (5 bases). Germline V gene lookup returns CDR1 MNHEY and CDR2 SVGEGT. Between the trimmed V and J ends, which lost 3 bases and 4 bases, there was a span of 15 bases. This CDR3 is 15 amino acids long. This CDR3 is CASSYRGARGTEAFF. The CDR3 bases are TGTGCCAGCAGTTATAGGGGCGCCCGGGGCACTGAAGCTTTCTTT.

This clonotype has ten or more counts. The V gene is TRBV5-1, the J gene TRBJ2-7; 7 nucleotides line up with TRBD1. The CDR3 extends over 14 amino acids. Germline V gives CDR1 SGHRS, CDR2 YFSETQ. The V segment lost 7 bases and the J segment 7 bases; nucleotides outside the gene matches: 14. The CDR3 sequence is CASRLGTALLEQYF. The CDR3 bases are TGCGCCAGCCGTTTAGGGACAGCGCTATTGGAGCAGTACTTC.

This clonotype was seen a handful of times. The chain carries TRBV5-8 and TRBJ2-1; 9 bases map to TRBD2. Germline trimming cut 6 bases from V and 7 bases from J; bases unmatched to any gene: 5. Germline V lookup: CDR1 SGHTS, CDR2 YDEGEE. The CDR3 is made up of 13 amino acids. The CDR3 DNA reads as TGTGCCAGCACCTTCAGCGGGAGGAATGAGCAGTTCTTC. Translation: CASTFSGRNEQFF.

This clonotype has just a few counts. J is TRBJ1-3 and V is TRBV18, with TRBD1 matching over 10 bases. The V gene end was trimmed by 1 base and the J gene end by 0 bases; junction bases not matched to a gene: 6. Germline values: CDR1 KGHSH, CDR2 LQKENI. The CDR3 sequence is 18 residues long. The CDR3 loop reads CASSPQSGTGVSGNTIYF. DNA for the CDR3: TGTGCCAGCTCACCACAGTCCGGGACAGGGGTCTCTGGAAACACCATATATTTT.

This clonotype was detected a few times. The genes are TRBV5-1 and TRBJ2-1, with D perhaps matching TRBD1 or TRBD2 (5 bases each). CDR3 length: 16 amino acids. The V gene's germline CDR1 is SGHRS and CDR2 YFSETQ. V lost 0 bases to trimming and J lost 9 bases, with 19 bases between them. This CDR3 reads CASSLATGLRVGEQFF. CDR3 nucleotide sequence: TGCGCCAGCAGCTTGGCTACGGGGCTCCGAGTCGGTGAGCAGTTCTTC.

This clonotype appeared a few times. V is TRBV5-1 and J is TRBJ1-5; 11 bases fit TRBD1. Germline-derived CDR1 and CDR2 are SGHRS and YFSETQ. Trimming at V came to 0 bases and at J to 6 bases, leaving 2 bases not matched to a gene. The CDR3 sequence is 15 residues long. CDR3 sequence: CASSLEGQGGQPQHF. The CDR3 DNA follows: TGCGCCAGCAGCTTGGAGGGACAGGGGGGTCAGCCCCAGCATTTT.

This chain joins TRBV7-8 and TRBJ2-7; 11 nucleotides match TRBD1. V dropped 5 bases and J dropped 2; count of bases not matched to a gene: 8. Germline loops: CDR1 SGHVS, CDR2 FQNEAQ. The CDR3 extends over 16 amino acids. The CDR3, as DNA: TGTGCCAGCAGCCCCGGGACAGGGGGAGTTGCCTACGAGCAGTACTTC. Its protein is CASSPGTGGVAYEQYF.

This clonotype appeared many times. The chain recombines TRBV15 with TRBJ1-6; D is perhaps TRBD1 (6 bases). The germline CDR1 and CDR2 sequences are LNHNV and YYDKDF (reference sequence). CDR3 size: 13 residues. V lost 0 bases to trimming and J lost 10 bases, with 7 bases between them. The CDR3 is CATSRDQGSPLHF. The CDR3 DNA reads TGTGCCACCAGCAGAGATCAGGGGTCACCCCTCCACTTT.

The chain couples TRBV7-9 to TRBJ2-5; tentatively, D is TRBD2 (6 bases). The CDR3 totals 14 residues. Germline lookup yields CDR1 SEHNR and CDR2 FQNEAQ (reference sequence). Trimming took off 1 base at V and 3 bases at J, with 9 bases between the two ends. CDR3 loop: CASSLGGLKETQYF. CDR3 DNA sequence: TGTGCCAGCAGCTTAGGGGGACTCAAAGAGACCCAGTACTTC.

This clonotype occurred many times. This chain joins TRBV5-1 and TRBJ2-7; D is perhaps TRBD1 (5 bases). Trimming removed 3 bases from V and 6 bases from J, with 19 bases in between. The CDR3 has 15 residues. Germline V lookup: CDR1 SGHRS, CDR2 YFSETQ. The CDR3 DNA follows: TGCGCCAGCAGCTCGCGACAGTCCGCCGTAAGCGAGCAGTACTTC. Residues: CASSSRQSAVSEQYF.

This clonotype occurred many times. The chain combines TRBV5-1 with TRBJ1-1; D gene unclear. This CDR3 contains 14 residues. The V gene lost 1 base and the J gene lost 4 bases, with 11 bases spanning the gap. Germline CDR1 is SGHRS and CDR2 is YFSETQ. CDR3 coding DNA: TGCGCCAGCAGCTTGTCCCTCGCGGGCACTGAAGCTTTCTTT. It yields the protein CASSLSLAGTEAFF.

This clonotype was counted a few times. The V call is TRBV5-1, the J call TRBJ1-1; D is unresolved. Germline V lookup: CDR1 SGHRS, CDR2 YFSETQ. The CDR3 is 13 amino acids. Trimming shortened V by 0 bases and J by 1 base, and 4 bases separated the two germline ends. CDR3 region: CASSLGKNTEAFF. The CDR3 region has the DNA TGCGCCAGCAGCTTGGGAAAGAACACTGAAGCTTTCTTT.

This clonotype was detected ten times or more. The chain combines TRBV5-1 with TRBJ2-1; D not certain. Trimming took 4 bases from V and 5 from J, leaving 16 bases between them. Germline values: CDR1 SGHRS, CDR2 YFSETQ. The CDR3 is made up of 15 amino acids. CDR3 bases: TGCGCCAGCAGCCGTCAGTTTCGAGGAAACAATGAGCAGTTCTTC. Translation gives CASSRQFRGNNEQFF.

On this clonotype: The CDR3 does not end in the conserved phenylalanine or tryptophan, so this is likely a read error. J is TRBJ1-3 and V is TRBV7-3; a possible D gene is TRBD1 (6 bases). CDR1 SGHTA and CDR2 FQGTGA come from the germline V gene. V dropped 0 bases and J dropped 4 bases, with 10 bases sitting between them. The CDR3 extends over 15 amino acids. The CDR3 spells CASSLTGGYGNTIYL. Here the CDR3 DNA reads TGTGCCAGCAGCTTAACGGGGGGCTACGGAAACACCATATATCTT.

This clonotype was found a few times. The chain joins TRBV6-5 to TRBJ1-2; possibly TRBD1 for D (6 bases). CDR3 size: 13 residues. V lost 7 bases, J lost 8 bases, and 17 bases lay in between. Germline loops: CDR1 MNHEY, CDR2 SVGAGI. The CDR3 sequence: CASTSGTGGGYTF. CDR3 sequence (DNA): TGTGCCAGCACTTCCGGGACTGGGGGCGGCTACACCTTC.

About this clonotype: A much more abundant neighbour one base away suggests this may be a read error. The chain couples TRBV20-1 to TRBJ1-1; D not resolved. The CDR3 contains 11 residues. Germline V gene data show CDR1 as DFQATT and CDR2 as SNEGSKA (reference sequence). CDR3 residues: CSETLNIEAFF. The CDR3 nucleotides are TGCTCAGAAACTCTGAACATTGAAGCTTTCTTT.

On this clonotype itself: This is likely a read error, given that the CDR3 carries no conserved phenylalanine or tryptophan at its end. The chain combines TRBV7-8 with TRBJ2-3; D may be TRBD1 (6 bases). V was trimmed by 1 base and J by 4 bases, leaving 6 bases between them. The CDR3 covers 13 residues. Germline values: CDR1 SGHVS, CDR2 FQNEAQ. CDR3 residues: CASSLGQADTQYI. The CDR3 coding sequence is TGTGCCAGCAGCTTAGGACAGGCAGATACGCAGTATATT.

This clonotype was observed many times. The chain recombines TRBV5-1 with TRBJ2-5; D is perhaps TRBD1 (7 bases). The CDR3 has 17 amino acids. V dropped 1 base and J dropped 5 bases, with 21 bases sitting between them. The germline CDR1 and CDR2 sequences are SGHRS and YFSETQ. CDR3 loop: CASSLRVPDRRAETQYF. The CDR3 DNA reads as TGCGCCAGCAGCTTGAGGGTCCCGGACAGGAGGGCGGAGACCCAGTACTTC.

Details on this clonotype: A much larger clone lies a single base off, so this may be a read error. This chain joins TRBV5-1 and TRBJ2-5, with D maybe TRBD1 (7 bases). The CDR3 length is 14 residues. The V gene's germline CDR1 is SGHRS and CDR2 YFSETQ. The CDR3 reads CASGFQGGEETQYF. The CDR3 DNA reads as TGCGCCAGCGGCTTCCAGGGGGGCGAAGAGACCCAGTACTTC.